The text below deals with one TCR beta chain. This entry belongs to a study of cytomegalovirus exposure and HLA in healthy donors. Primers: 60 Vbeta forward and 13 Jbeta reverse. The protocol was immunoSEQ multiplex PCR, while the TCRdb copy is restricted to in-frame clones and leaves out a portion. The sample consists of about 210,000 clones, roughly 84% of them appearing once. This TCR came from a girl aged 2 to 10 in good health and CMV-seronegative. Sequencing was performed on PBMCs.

The chain's CDR3 is CASSLPMTGGGTEAFF. The DNA of the CDR3 is TGTGCCAGCAGTCTACCGATGACAGGGGGCGGGACTGAAGCTTTCTTT. The gene calls are TRBV7-9 and TRBJ1-1; TRBD1 matches 10 bases. The CDR3 totals 16 residues. CDR1 SEHNR and CDR2 FQNEAQ come from the germline V gene (reference sequence). J was trimmed by 5 bases and V by 6 bases; bases with no gene match: 12.